These 27 T cell receptor beta chains share one sample of origin, sequenced in a study of cytomegalovirus exposure and HLA in healthy donors. Primers: 60 Vbeta forward and 13 Jbeta reverse. Sequenced by immunoSEQ multiplex PCR; TCRdb stores in-frame clones only, minus some. This table has 180,000 or so clones, approximately 79% appearing once. Sequenced input: PBMCs. The receptors come from a man between 35 and 55 years old in good health and CMV-seropositive.

V usage is TRBV30 and J usage is TRBJ1-3; 7 bases match TRBD1. The CDR3 length is 14 residues. CDR1 and CDR2 from the germline V gene are GTSNPN and SVGIG (reference sequence). Trimming cost V 2 bases and J 2 bases; bases outside gene matches: 3. The CDR3 region is CAWSRTGAGNTIYF. The CDR3 DNA sequence: TGTGCCTGGAGTCGTACAGGGGCTGGAAACACCATATATTTT.

The chain joins TRBV12-5 to TRBJ2-2, with D tentatively TRBD2 (5 bases). V was pared by 5 bases and J by 1 base, with 11 bases between. This CDR3 region has 15 residues. Per germline, CDR1 LGHNT and CDR2 FRNRAP. In nucleotides, the CDR3 is TGTGCTAGTGGTAGCCACGCGGGGAACACCGGGGAGCTGTTTTTT. It translates to CASGSHAGNTGELFF.

This rearrangement joins TRBV9 to TRBJ1-4, with 8 bases that match TRBD1. This CDR3 is 17 amino acids long. J was trimmed by 7 bases and V by 4 bases; bases with no gene match: 15. Looked up from germline, CDR1 is SGDLS and CDR2 is YYNGEE. The CDR3 region has the DNA TGTGCCAGCAGCCCCACCGGACAGGGCGTGCTTAGTGAAAAACTGTTTTTT. Translation gives CASSPTGQGVLSEKLFF.

In the case of this clone: The final CDR3 position lacks the conserved phenylalanine or tryptophan, pointing to a likely read error. The CDR3 coding sequence is TGTGCCAGCAGCGTAGGGCTAGCGACCACAGATACGCAGTATGTT. Translation gives CASSVGLATTDTQYV. This sequence joins TRBV9 and TRBJ2-3, with D possibly TRBD2 on 6 matching bases. The CDR3 length is 15 residues. With 0 bases removed from V and 2 bases from J, the gap between germline ends came to 10 bases. Germline CDR1 SGDLS, CDR2 YYNGEE.

The gene calls are TRBV27 and TRBJ1-3, with D possibly being TRBD1 (6 bases). The CDR3 contains 14 residues. Germline assignment: CDR1 MNHEY and CDR2 SMNVEV (reference sequence). V lost 10 bases to trimming and J lost 1 base, with 14 bases between them. CDR3 DNA: TGTGCCACCCGGGACATAAGTTCTGGAAACACCATATATTTT. It yields the protein CATRDISSGNTIYF.

The V call is TRBV19, the J call TRBJ2-3; possibly TRBD2 for D (5 bases). Trimming removed 1 base from V and 6 bases from J, with 14 bases in between. Germline-derived CDR1 and CDR2 are LNHDA and SQIVND (reference sequence). This CDR3 contains 15 residues. The CDR3 DNA reads as TGTGCCAGTAGTATAGCATCCGGGATTTCGGATACGCAGTATTTT. This sequence encodes CASSIASGISDTQYF.

This clone was seen once. The chain combines TRBV5-8 with TRBJ2-7; TRBD1 might be the D (5 bases). Germline loops: CDR1 SGHTS, CDR2 YDEGEE. V gave up 4 bases and J gave up 3 bases, with 14 bases separating them. This CDR3 has 14 amino acids. The CDR3 loop reads CASSPLRGLYEQYF. Here the CDR3 DNA reads TGTGCCAGCAGCCCCCTAAGGGGCCTCTACGAGCAGTACTTC. The full variable domain, with the rest looked up from reference TRBV5-8 and TRBJ2-7, is EAGVTQSPTHLIKTRGQQATLRCSPISGHTSVYWYQQALGLGLQFLLWYDEGEERNRGNFPPRFSGRQFPNYSSELNVNALELEDSALYLCASSPLRGLYEQYFGPGTRLTVT.

The V call is TRBV29-1, the J call TRBJ1-1; D is ambiguous. The CDR3 length is 14 residues. V was cut by 7 bases and J by 2 bases, with 17 bases left in between. Germline V CDR1 and CDR2: SQVTM, ANQGSEA. CDR3 residues: CSAPAVSFNTEAFF. Here the CDR3 DNA reads TGCAGCGCGCCCGCGGTCAGTTTTAACACTGAAGCTTTCTTT.

The chain employs TRBV5-1 and TRBJ2-7; 11 bases line up with TRBD2. Unmatched junction bases numbered 6, after V lost 4 bases and J lost 6 bases. CDR1 SGHRS and CDR2 YFSETQ come from the germline V gene. The CDR3 consists of 14 residues. CDR3 region: CASSLTSGSTEQYF. In DNA, the CDR3 is TGCGCCAGCAGCCTTACTAGCGGGAGTACCGAGCAGTACTTC.

V and J are TRBV5-1 and TRBJ2-3; TRBD2 aligns across 7 bases. The CDR3 consists of 17 residues. V shed 0 bases and J 1 base; nucleotides not matched to a gene: 8. CDR1 is SGHRS and CDR2 is YFSETQ in the germline V gene. The CDR3 reads CASSLDVGGSGTDTQYF. CDR3 nucleotides: TGCGCCAGCAGCTTGGATGTGGGGGGGTCGGGCACAGATACGCAGTATTTT.

This clone turned up a few times. The rearrangement links TRBV6-1 to TRBJ2-7; unclear D gene. Deletions cut 2 bases from V and 2 bases from J, with 10 bases between. Germline V gene lookup returns CDR1 MNHNS and CDR2 SASEGT. The CDR3 runs to 14 residues. As DNA, the CDR3 is TGTGCCAGCAGTGAAATAAGCGCCGCCTACGAGCAGTACTTC. Its translation: CASSEISAAYEQYF.

The chain joins TRBV29-1 to TRBJ2-5, with TRBD1 identical over 8 bases. CDR1 is SQVTM and CDR2 is ANQGSEA in the germline V gene. CDR3 length equals 14 residues. The V and J ends lost 0 bases and 5 bases, in that order; junction bases with no gene match: 5. The CDR3 is CSVEDFDRGETQYF. The CDR3 DNA reads as TGCAGCGTTGAAGATTTCGACAGGGGCGAGACCCAGTACTTC.

The V gene is TRBV6-1, the J gene TRBJ1-2; 9 bases match TRBD1. After removal of 4 bases from V and 4 bases from J, the junction contained 10 bases not matched to a gene. Germline V gene lookup returns CDR1 MNHNS and CDR2 SASEGT. This CDR3 region has 16 residues. CDR3: CASSGGQGQGSYGYTF. The CDR3 DNA is TGTGCCAGCAGTGGCGGCCAGGGACAGGGTAGCTATGGCTACACCTTC.

The V gene is TRBV4-1, the J gene TRBJ1-3; maybe TRBD1 (5 bases). The germline V gene encodes CDR1 MGHRA and CDR2 YSYEKL. CDR3 length: 16 amino acids. With 4 bases removed from V and 0 bases from J, the gap between germline ends came to 13 bases. DNA for the CDR3: TGCGCCAGCAGCCGAGGGGACTTAAACTCTGGAAACACCATATATTTT. Its translation: CASSRGDLNSGNTIYF.

The chain combines TRBV5-1 with TRBJ2-2; possibly TRBD1 for D (5 bases). The CDR3 length is 14 residues. The V and J ends lost 4 bases and 0 bases respectively, with 7 bases between them. Germline V gene data show CDR1 as SGHRS and CDR2 as YFSETQ. DNA of the CDR3: TGCGCCAGCAGCACGACAGCGAACACCGGGGAGCTGTTTTTT. It yields the protein CASSTTANTGELFF.

The J gene is TRBJ1-1, the V gene TRBV5-1, with D tentatively TRBD1 (6 bases). Deletions cut 2 bases from V and 5 bases from J, with 7 bases between. Germline CDR1 is SGHRS and CDR2 is YFSETQ. CDR3 length: 12 amino acids. The CDR3 DNA follows: TGCGCCAGCAGCTTAGGACAGACTGAAGCTTTCTTT. As protein: CASSLGQTEAFF.

This chain joins TRBV19 and TRBJ2-1; D possibly corresponds to TRBD2 (6 bases). CDR1 and CDR2 from the germline V gene are LNHDA and SQIVND (reference sequence). The CDR3 consists of 14 residues. V lost 8 bases to trimming and J lost 6 bases, with 17 bases between them. The CDR3 reads CASSGWGDGNEQFF. The CDR3 nucleotides read TGTGCCAGTTCGGGGTGGGGGGATGGCAATGAGCAGTTCTTC.

This clone was observed a few times. The CDR3 spells CASTGDVVSNEQFF. CDR3 bases: TGTGCCAGCACGGGAGACGTCGTTTCCAATGAGCAGTTCTTC. V gene TRBV6-5 combines with J gene TRBJ2-1, with D tentatively TRBD2 (6 bases). Germline V gene sequence: CDR1 MNHEY, CDR2 SVGAGI. This CDR3 has 14 amino acids. Trimming stripped 7 bases from V and 6 bases from J, with 16 bases between.

The chain combines TRBV10-3 with TRBJ2-1; perhaps TRBD2 as D (6 bases). This CDR3 has 14 amino acids. The germline gives CDR1 ENHRY, CDR2 SYGVKD. The V end lost 4 bases, the J end lost 5 bases, and 12 bases lay between the germline ends. This CDR3 is CAISAGTGHNEQFF. For the CDR3, the DNA is TGTGCCATCAGTGCCGGGACTGGGCACAATGAGCAGTTCTTC.

This clone has only a few counts. One junction end disagrees with the germline gene, perhaps due to a read error. The genes are TRBV5-1 and TRBJ2-6, with a weak D call TRBD1 (5 bases). The CDR3 totals 15 residues. Looked up from germline, CDR1 is SGHRS and CDR2 is YFSETQ. In DNA, the CDR3 is TGCGCCAGCAGCTTCGTGGAGCCTGGGGCCAACGGCCTGACTTTC. It codes for CASSFVEPGANGLTF.

CDR3 protein: CASSPHAAGRLAGNEQFF. In DNA, the CDR3 is TGTGCCAGCAGCCCCCACGCTGCGGGGAGACTAGCGGGCAATGAGCAGTTCTTC. This chain connects TRBV9 to TRBJ2-1, with TRBD2 identical over 10 bases. CDR3 length equals 18 residues. V gave up 4 bases and J gave up 6 bases; unmatched junction bases: 16. Germline V gene sequence: CDR1 SGDLS, CDR2 YYNGEE. The variable domain in full, with the rest retrieved from reference TRBV9 and TRBJ2-1, is DSGVTQTPKHLITATGQRVTLRCSPRSGDLSVYWYQQSLDQGLQFLIQYYNGEERAKGNILERFSAQQFPDLHSELNLSSLELGDSALYFCASSPHAAGRLAGNEQFFGPGTRLTVL.

The DNA for the CDR3 is TGTGCCAGCAGCTTAGATACCGGGACAGGGAGGGGAGGCTACACCTTC. The encoded protein is CASSLDTGTGRGGYTF. The genes are TRBV11-3 and TRBJ1-2; 9 bases map to TRBD1. The trim removed 0 bases at V and 8 bases at J, leaving 10 bases unmatched. Germline assignment: CDR1 SGHNT and CDR2 YENEEA. The CDR3 is 16 residues long.

This clone was seen more than once but under ten times. The genes are TRBV5-1 and TRBJ1-2; the D gene is possibly TRBD1 (6 bases). The CDR3 covers 15 residues. V dropped 0 bases and J dropped 0 bases, with 9 bases sitting between them. Germline-derived CDR1 and CDR2 are SGHRS and YFSETQ. Here the CDR3 DNA reads TGCGCCAGCAGCTTGGGACAGGCGGCTAACTATGGCTACACCTTC. As protein: CASSLGQAANYGYTF.

The J gene is TRBJ2-7, the V gene TRBV28; the match to TRBD1 covers 8 bases. CDR1 MDHEN and CDR2 SYDVKM come from the germline V gene. V was clipped by 5 bases and J by 2 bases; unmatched bases: 2. This CDR3 comprises 13 residues. The CDR3 sequence: CASSRTGPYEQYF. In nucleotides, the CDR3 is TGTGCCAGCAGTCGGACAGGGCCCTACGAGCAGTACTTC.

This chain uses TRBV9 with TRBJ2-7; 9 nucleotides align to TRBD2. V lost 0 bases and J lost 2; bases outside the gene matches: 3. CDR1 is SGDLS, CDR2 YYNGEE, per germline. CDR3 length: 15 residues. CDR3 in amino acids: CASSVGSGRTYEQYF. The DNA for the CDR3 is TGTGCCAGCAGCGTAGGTAGCGGGAGAACCTACGAGCAGTACTTC.

The J gene is TRBJ2-3, the V gene TRBV6-4, with D possibly being TRBD1 (6 bases). Germline assignment: CDR1 MRHNA and CDR2 SNTAGT. The V end was cut by 3 bases, the J end by 4 bases, with 8 bases between. CDR3 length equals 13 residues. CDR3 sequence: CASSEEGADTQYF. DNA for the CDR3: TGTGCCAGCAGTGAAGAGGGGGCAGATACGCAGTATTTT.

The rearrangement links TRBV15 to TRBJ2-7, with TRBD1 as a possible D gene (5 bases). Germline V gene lookup returns CDR1 LNHNV and CDR2 YYDKDF (reference sequence). The CDR3 totals 13 residues. Trimming took off 5 bases at V and 7 bases at J, with 15 bases between the two ends. Written as DNA, the CDR3 is TGTGCCACCAGCCCGGACATTTCCCGGGAGCAGTACTTC. Residues: CATSPDISREQYF.